This T cell receptor (beta chain) is from a study of T cells expressing NK-cell markers. Study overall: Seven HCMV-seropositive donors and one seronegative donor made up the eight sequenced donors.

The CDR3 covers 17 residues. In germline, CDR1 is MNHEY, CDR2 SMNVEV (reference sequence). TCRdb reprocessed the 5' RACE reads and stores each CDR3 protein as one record, lacking DNA. Recorded for this sample: approximately 440,000 distinct CDR3 sequences. The V and J genes are TRBV27 and TRBJ2-3; as DNA is missing, the TRBD1 call by TCRdb cannot be tested. This receptor was taken from a woman aged 45-59 years in good health. Input material: blood T cells: a sorted CD56 or NKG2C T cell subset, CD4+ or CD8+ T cells, or bulk PBMC T cells (not recorded which). CDR3 in amino acids: CASSLRFRDSLQDTQYF.